Below are 10 T cell receptor beta chains sequenced from a single sample in a study of CD8 T cells in Susac syndrome. It was with random hexamers that about 0.45 to 1 ug RNA was reverse transcribed. From the immunoSEQ multiplex PCR reads, TCRdb called clonotypes with MiXCR, one entry per CDR3 protein. In the table there are approximately 49,000 distinct CDR3 sequences, more than 85% of which are singletons. The sequencing input was CD8+ T cells from PBMCs. The source is a human donor with Susac syndrome.

The chain combines TRBV12-5 with TRBJ1-5, with TRBD1 as a possible D gene (5 bases). Trimming removed 3 bases at V and 7 bases at J, with 13 bases between. The germline gives CDR1 LGHNT, CDR2 FRNRAP. The CDR3 runs 14 residues. The CDR3 spells CASGLSGSGQPQHF. The DNA of the CDR3 is TGTGCTAGTGGTTTATCAGGGTCGGGCCAGCCCCAGCATTTT.

The V and J genes are TRBV20-1 and TRBJ2-1; TRBD2 matches 7 bases. CDR1 and CDR2 (germline): DFQATT, SNEGSKA (reference sequence). CDR3 length: 16 residues. V gave up 0 bases and J gave up 3 bases; unmatched junction bases: 8. The CDR3 DNA is TGCAGTGCTAGAGATTCCCTAGCGGACGTCTACAATGAGCAGTTCTTC. Translation gives CSARDSLADVYNEQFF.

The chain joins TRBV9 to TRBJ2-1, with 8 nucleotides matching TRBD2. CDR3 length equals 15 residues. Germline CDR1 SGDLS, CDR2 YYNGEE. V dropped 2 bases and J dropped 5; count of bases not matched to a gene: 6. The CDR3 region is CASSVRTSPHNEQFF. The CDR3 DNA reads as TGTGCCAGCAGCGTTCGGACTAGCCCCCACAATGAGCAGTTCTTC.

The CDR3 bases are TGTGCCTGGAGTGACAGGGGACTGAACACTGAAGCTTTCTTT. Its protein is CAWSDRGLNTEAFF. The chain joins TRBV30 to TRBJ1-1; 7 bases are a match to TRBD1. The CDR3 runs to 14 residues. Trimming at V came to 1 base and at J to 0 bases, leaving 2 bases not matched to a gene. Germline V CDR1 and CDR2: GTSNPN, SVGIG (reference sequence).

The rearrangement uses TRBV9 and TRBJ1-4, with 7 bases aligning to TRBD1. Germline CDR1 and CDR2: SGDLS and YYNGEE. Trimming removed 3 bases from V and 7 bases from J; junction bases left unmatched: 21. This CDR3 is built from 19 residues. CDR3 amino acids: CASSDPRGGGIGPTEKLFF. DNA of the CDR3: TGTGCCAGCAGCGACCCGAGAGGAGGGGGCATTGGACCTACTGAAAAACTGTTTTTT.

V usage is TRBV4-3 and J usage is TRBJ2-1; D not resolved. CDR1 is LGHNA and CDR2 is YSLEER in the germline V gene. CDR3 length: 14 amino acids. V lost 0 bases and J lost 4, with 7 bases in between. The CDR3 DNA reads as TGCGCCAGCAGCCAAGATGCCCCGTACAATGAGCAGTTCTTC. Amino acid sequence: CASSQDAPYNEQFF.

J is TRBJ2-1 and V is TRBV29-1; 9 nucleotides align to TRBD2. The CDR3 has 16 residues. Germline V gene sequence: CDR1 SQVTM, CDR2 ANQGSEA. J was trimmed by 0 bases and V by 1 base; bases with no gene match: 4. The CDR3 region has the DNA TGCAGCGTTGAAGGTAGCGGGGGCCTCTCCTACAATGAGCAGTTCTTC. Translation: CSVEGSGGLSYNEQFF.

The rearrangement links TRBV11-3 to TRBJ2-7, with TRBD1 identical over 9 bases. The germline gives CDR1 SGHNT, CDR2 YENEEA. This CDR3 region has 15 residues. The V and J ends lost 5 bases and 0 bases, in that order; junction bases with no gene match: 5. CDR3 residues: CASSMDRGHSYEQYF. The CDR3 coding sequence is TGTGCCAGCAGCATGGACAGGGGTCACTCCTACGAGCAGTACTTC.

This clonotype appeared once. The chain links TRBV27 to TRBJ1-4; 8 bases fit TRBD1. The germline gives CDR1 MNHEY, CDR2 SMNVEV (reference sequence). V lost 8 bases, J lost 8 bases, and 7 bases stayed unmatched. CDR3 length: 13 residues. This CDR3 reads CASGGRTGEKLFF. The CDR3 DNA reads TGTGCCAGCGGTGGCAGGACAGGGGAAAAACTGTTTTTT.

The chain couples TRBV29-1 to TRBJ2-1; 10 bases line up with TRBD2. Germline-derived CDR1 and CDR2 are SQVTM and ANQGSEA. V was clipped by 0 bases and J by 2 bases; unmatched bases: 7. The CDR3 length is 17 residues. CDR3 residues: CSVEDLGSGGPYNEQFF. The CDR3 DNA sequence: TGCAGCGTTGAAGATCTCGGTAGCGGGGGGCCCTACAATGAGCAGTTCTTC.